Described below is a single T cell receptor beta chain sequence and its context. Its target is not known. This entry is derived from a study of PD-L1 blockade in urothelial cancer. Study-wide results and limits: At the 3-week point, tumor-associated blood clones expanded more in durable-benefit patients.

Time point given: pretreatment peripheral blood. Germline-derived CDR1 and CDR2 are LGHNT and FRNRAP. The V gene lost 7 bases and the J gene lost 0 bases, with 13 bases spanning the gap. CDR3 length equals 14 residues. Sequenced by immunoSEQ multiplex PCR; TCRdb stores in-frame clones only, minus some. There are roughly 95,000 clones in the sample; 87% occur only once, and roughly 2% lies in the top ten. The V call is TRBV12-5, the J call TRBJ2-7; no definite D call. The sequence came from a man between 60 and 75 years old with urothelial cancer. The source was PBMCs, collected around atezolizumab (anti-PD-L1) treatment. Here the CDR3 reads CASALGSHSYEQYF. DNA of the CDR3: TGTGCTAGTGCTCTGGGCAGCCACTCCTACGAGCAGTACTTC.